Below, 12 T cell receptor beta chains from the same sample are listed, as sequenced in a study of cytomegalovirus exposure and HLA in healthy donors. The PCR had 60 Vbeta and 13 Jbeta primers. Clones were sequenced by immunoSEQ multiplex PCR, and TCRdb holds only the in-frame ones, with some missing. Of about 150,000 clones detected, about 70% appear once; the ten largest clones hold about 3%. Sample: PBMCs. The source is a man aged 18 to 35 in good health and CMV-seronegative.

The chain is built from TRBV6-5 and TRBJ1-3; D remains unclear. V shed 0 bases and J shed 0 bases, with 9 bases lying between them. In germline, CDR1 is MNHEY, CDR2 SVGAGI. The CDR3 spans 16 residues. For the CDR3, the DNA is TGTGCCAGCAGTTACTCGGAGGCGGCCTCTGGAAACACCATATATTTT. It is translated as CASSYSEAASGNTIYF.

The rearrangement uses TRBV27 and TRBJ2-7; D might be TRBD2 (6 bases). The CDR3 length is 11 residues. V lost 8 bases and J 6 bases, leaving 11 bases between the germline ends. The germline V gene has CDR1 MNHEY and CDR2 SMNVEV (reference sequence). The CDR3 loop is CASGEESEQYV. CDR3 sequence (DNA): TGTGCCAGCGGGGAGGAGAGCGAGCAGTACGTC.

The genes are TRBV7-2 and TRBJ2-3; 8 bases are a match to TRBD2. V was clipped by 4 bases and J by 2 bases; unmatched bases: 11. CDR3 length: 17 amino acids. Germline CDR1 and CDR2: SGHTA and FQGNSA. The CDR3 DNA follows: TGTGCCAGCAGCTCGTTTCCGGGACTAGGATCCACAGATACGCAGTATTTT. It codes for CASSSFPGLGSTDTQYF.

The CDR3 DNA sequence: TGTGCCCCGGGGACAGTCACCGCTGGAAACACCATATATTTT. Translation: CAPGTVTAGNTIYF. The chain has TRBV7-9 and TRBJ1-3; 7 bases align to TRBD1. This CDR3 contains 14 residues. Germline V gene lookup returns CDR1 SEHNR and CDR2 FQNEAQ (reference sequence). With V trimmed by 11 bases and J by 2 bases, 9 bases remained unmatched.

The chain combines TRBV7-2 with TRBJ2-1; TRBD2 matches at 11 bases. The CDR3 loop spans 15 amino acids. V lost 8 bases, J lost 4 bases, and 7 bases stayed unmatched. Germline V gene data show CDR1 as SGHTA and CDR2 as FQGNSA. The CDR3 sequence is CASSPTSGAYNEQFF. CDR3 nucleotide sequence: TGTGCCAGCTCCCCGACTAGCGGGGCATACAATGAGCAGTTCTTC.

The chain recombines TRBV29-1 with TRBJ1-2, with D uncertain. Looked up from germline, CDR1 is SQVTM and CDR2 is ANQGSEA. The CDR3 consists of 12 residues. Trimming removed 4 bases from V and 0 bases from J, with 6 bases in between. Here the CDR3 DNA reads TGCAGCGTTGTGAGAGCTAACTATGGCTACACCTTC. Residues: CSVVRANYGYTF.

The J gene is TRBJ1-1, the V gene TRBV23-1; no reliable D call. TRBV23-1 is flagged as an ORF with uncertain function. V shed 7 bases and J shed 1 base, with 13 bases lying between them. This CDR3 spans 14 amino acids. The CDR3 nucleotides read TGCGCCAGCATGCCAAGACGGGGGAACACTGAAGCTTTCTTT. Translating gives CASMPRRGNTEAFF.

This clone has just a few counts. This chain links TRBV10-1 with TRBJ2-1, with 10 bases aligning to TRBD2. Germline values: CDR1 WNHNN, CDR2 SYGVQD (reference sequence). There are 14 residues in the CDR3. After removal of 2 bases from V and 7 bases from J, the junction contained 2 bases not matched to a gene. The CDR3 loop reads CASSEPGLANEQFF. The CDR3 DNA reads TGCGCCAGCAGTGAGCCGGGACTAGCGAATGAGCAGTTCTTC.

The rearrangement joins TRBV7-6 to TRBJ2-1, with D perhaps matching TRBD2 (6 bases). CDR3 length equals 14 residues. From germline, CDR1 is SGHVS and CDR2 FNYEAQ. Trimming took off 3 bases at V and 5 bases at J, with 11 bases between the two ends. DNA of the CDR3: TGTGCCAGCAGCTTTGCGGGCGGGGACAATGAGCAGTTCTTC. Encoded protein: CASSFAGGDNEQFF.

The chain carries TRBV9 and TRBJ2-7, with a weak D call TRBD2 (6 bases). The CDR3 consists of 13 residues. The germline V gene has CDR1 SGDLS and CDR2 YYNGEE. V shed 0 bases and J shed 4 bases, with 8 bases lying between them. The CDR3 reads CASSVEGRYEQYF. The CDR3 nucleotides are TGTGCCAGCAGCGTAGAGGGGAGGTACGAGCAGTACTTC. Full variable domain (rest looked up from reference TRBV9 and TRBJ2-7): DSGVTQTPKHLITATGQRVTLRCSPRSGDLSVYWYQQSLDQGLQFLIQYYNGEERAKGNILERFSAQQFPDLHSELNLSSLELGDSALYFCASSVEGRYEQYFGPGTRLTVT.

This chain links TRBV30 with TRBJ2-7, with D perhaps matching TRBD1 (5 bases). Trimming removed 2 bases at V and 2 bases at J, with 16 bases between. This CDR3 contains 15 residues. Germline CDR1 is GTSNPN and CDR2 is SVGIG (reference sequence). The CDR3 DNA reads as TGTGCCTGGAGTCCTCCTACCAGGGTAGCCTACGAGCAGTACTTC. Amino acid sequence: CAWSPPTRVAYEQYF.

This sequence joins TRBV5-1 and TRBJ2-2; D might be TRBD1 (5 bases). The germline V and J ends were trimmed by 2 bases and 4 bases, with 9 bases remaining between them. This CDR3 comprises 14 residues. Germline V gene sequence: CDR1 SGHRS, CDR2 YFSETQ. Here the CDR3 DNA reads TGCGCCAGCAGCTTCCGACAGTTCACCGGGGAGCTGTTTTTT. Translating gives CASSFRQFTGELFF.